The 20 T cell receptor beta chains listed next were all sequenced from one sample in a study of blood T cell repertoires in COVID-19. Assay: immunoSEQ multiplex PCR; the TCRdb copy retains only in-frame clones and omits some. This table has around 75,000 clones, around 90% appearing once. Specimen: peripheral blood. Receptors were obtained from a man aged 45-65 years with acute or convalescent COVID-19.

The chain has TRBV19 and TRBJ2-3, with a possible D match to TRBD1 (6 bases). Trimming removed 3 bases at V and 2 bases at J, with 12 bases between. The germline V gene has CDR1 LNHDA and CDR2 SQIVND (reference sequence). The CDR3 totals 15 residues. The chain's CDR3 is CASSIAQGYTDTQYF. CDR3 DNA sequence: TGTGCCAGTAGTATCGCGCAGGGGTACACAGATACGCAGTATTTT.

J is TRBJ1-4 and V is TRBV5-6; the match to TRBD1 covers 8 bases. The CDR3 has 15 amino acids. The germline V gene encodes CDR1 SGHDT and CDR2 YYEEEE. V was pared by 2 bases and J by 8 bases, with 8 bases of the junction left unmatched. The CDR3, as DNA: TGTGCCAGCAGCTTAAACAGGGGGATGCAGGAAAAACTGTTTTTT. It is translated as CASSLNRGMQEKLFF.

In its sample, this clone was seen once. The rearrangement links TRBV6-5 to TRBJ2-7; D possibly corresponds to TRBD2 (6 bases). The V gene lost 10 bases and the J gene lost 2 bases, with 15 bases spanning the gap. The CDR3 is 13 residues long. Germline V lookup: CDR1 MNHEY, CDR2 SVGAGI. CDR3 nucleotides: TGTGCCACCTGGGCGGGGCCTCCCTACGAGCAGTACTTC. Encoded protein: CATWAGPPYEQYF.

This clone appeared a single time. This sequence joins TRBV12-3 or TRBV12-4 and TRBJ1-2; D ambiguous. Trimming removed 3 bases from V and 6 bases from J, with 11 bases in between. The CDR3 loop spans 13 amino acids. CDR3 in amino acids: CASSFWQADGYTF. The CDR3 nucleotides are TGTGCCAGCAGTTTTTGGCAGGCCGATGGCTACACCTTC.

The rearrangement joins TRBV27 to TRBJ2-1; 14 positions match TRBD2. The length of the CDR3 is 15 residues. CDR1 MNHEY and CDR2 SMNVEV come from the germline V gene (reference sequence). V lost 3 bases and J lost 10; bases outside the gene matches: 5. The CDR3 spells CASSFPTSGRGEQFF. DNA for the CDR3: TGTGCCAGCAGTTTTCCGACTAGCGGGAGGGGGGAGCAGTTCTTC.

The CDR3 sequence: CASSLVGTGSEKLFF. Written as DNA, the CDR3 is TGTGCCAGCAGCTTAGTAGGGACAGGGAGTGAAAAACTGTTTTTT. The rearrangement uses TRBV7-9 and TRBJ1-4, with 9 nucleotides matching TRBD1. This CDR3 has 15 amino acids. Looked up from germline, CDR1 is SEHNR and CDR2 is FQNEAQ (reference sequence). The V and J ends lost 1 base and 7 bases, in that order; junction bases with no gene match: 4.

The V call is TRBV10-1, the J call TRBJ1-1; D is undetermined. The V end lost 6 bases, the J end lost 0 bases, and 11 bases lay between the germline ends. The germline CDR1 and CDR2 sequences are WNHNN and SYGVQD (reference sequence). CDR3 length: 14 residues. CDR3 loop: CASRLVIVNTEAFF. CDR3 sequence (DNA): TGCGCCAGCAGGTTAGTTATCGTGAACACTGAAGCTTTCTTT.

The chain uses TRBV27 and TRBJ2-1; 7 nucleotides align to TRBD2. The CDR3 length is 16 residues. From germline, CDR1 is MNHEY and CDR2 SMNVEV (reference sequence). V dropped 5 bases and J dropped 5; count of bases not matched to a gene: 12. The CDR3 bases are TGTGCCAGCAGTACTATACGGGGGACTACTAACAATGAGCAGTTCTTC. It is translated as CASSTIRGTTNNEQFF.

This clone was seen a single time. V and J are TRBV7-2 and TRBJ1-1; 7 nucleotides align to TRBD1. The germline CDR1 and CDR2 sequences are SGHTA and FQGNSA. The CDR3 spans 15 residues. The J segment lost 1 base and the V segment lost 5 bases, leaving 7 bases of the junction unmatched. The CDR3 coding sequence is TGTGCCAGCAGCATCGAAGGGGGCCCGAACACTGAAGCTTTCTTT. It encodes CASSIEGGPNTEAFF.

The V gene is TRBV5-5, the J gene TRBJ2-7; TRBD1 is a possible D gene (6 bases). Germline V gene sequence: CDR1 SGHKS, CDR2 YYEKEE (reference sequence). The CDR3 spans 15 residues. Trimming removed 1 base from V and 0 bases from J, with 11 bases in between. Here the CDR3 reads CASSLSQGLSYEQYF. CDR3 in DNA: TGTGCCAGCAGCTTGTCCCAGGGGCTCTCCTACGAGCAGTACTTC. Using reference TRBV5-5 and TRBJ2-7 for the parts outside the CDR3, the full variable domain is DAGVTQSPTHLIKTRGQQVTLRCSPISGHKSVSWYQQVLGQGPQFIFQYYEKEERGRGNFPDRFSARQFPNYSSELNVNALLLGDSALYLCASSLSQGLSYEQYFGPGTRLTVT.

This clone was seen a handful of times. The rearrangement links TRBV21-1 to TRBJ1-2; TRBD1, the table's D call, lacks a check against the DNA. TRBV21-1 is a known pseudogene. The CDR3 has 16 residues. The CDR3 DNA sequence: TGTGCCAGCAGCGCTTCAACAGGGACCCGGCCGAGTGGCTACACCTTC. It is translated as CASSASTGTRPSGYTF.

The rearrangement links TRBV6-2 or TRBV6-3 to TRBJ2-1; 12 bases match TRBD2. The CDR3 is 18 residues long. Unmatched junction bases numbered 14, after V lost 6 bases and J lost 5 bases. CDR1 MNHEY and CDR2 SVGEGT come from the germline V gene. The CDR3 sequence: CASSYTRGLAGHNNEQFF. In DNA form, the CDR3 reads TGTGCCAGCAGCTATACCCGCGGACTAGCGGGACACAACAATGAGCAGTTCTTC.

This clone has a single count. This rearrangement joins TRBV12-3 or TRBV12-4 to TRBJ1-2, with TRBD1 identical over 10 bases. This CDR3 contains 13 residues. V shed 8 bases, J shed 8 bases, and the junction held 8 bases outside the gene matches. The CDR3 nucleotides are TGTGCCAGCGCGGGACAGGGGAGTTGGGGCTACACCTTC. Translated, it gives CASAGQGSWGYTF.

The V and J genes are TRBV12-5 and TRBJ2-7, with TRBD2 matching over 8 bases. Trimming at V came to 6 bases and at J to 0 bases, leaving 13 bases not matched to a gene. The CDR3 has 17 amino acids. Per the germline V gene, CDR1 is LGHNT and CDR2 is FRNRAP. This CDR3 reads CASGPTTSEKSSYEQYF. The CDR3 coding sequence is TGTGCTAGTGGCCCCACGACTAGCGAGAAATCCTCCTACGAGCAGTACTTC.

The V and J genes are TRBV5-1 and TRBJ2-7; a weak D match, TRBD2 (6 bases). The CDR3 has 15 residues. Between the trimmed V and J ends, which lost 0 bases and 3 bases, there was a span of 13 bases. Germline CDR1 and CDR2: SGHRS and YFSETQ. CDR3 in amino acids: CASSLVRGGHYEQYF. The CDR3 DNA follows: TGCGCCAGCAGCTTGGTCCGGGGAGGTCACTACGAGCAGTACTTC.

The genes are TRBV6-6 and TRBJ2-7; D is unresolved. Trimming left V 0 bases short and J 6 bases short, with 6 bases between. The germline V gene has CDR1 MNHNY and CDR2 SVGAGI (reference sequence). CDR3 length equals 12 residues. DNA for the CDR3: TGTGCCAGCAGTTACTCACTCTCCGAGCAGTACTTC. This codes for CASSYSLSEQYF.

The rearrangement joins TRBV27 to TRBJ1-5, with D perhaps matching TRBD1 (6 bases). This CDR3 contains 16 residues. V was clipped by 2 bases and J by 3 bases, with 14 bases between them. Looked up from germline, CDR1 is MNHEY and CDR2 is SMNVEV (reference sequence). The DNA for the CDR3 is TGTGCCAGCAGTTTAGGGGGCACCCCTCCCAATCAGCCCCAGCATTTT. It yields the protein CASSLGGTPPNQPQHF.

This chain connects TRBV27 to TRBJ1-1; no reliable D call. V lost 8 bases to trimming and J lost 0 bases, with 10 bases between them. This CDR3 has 13 amino acids. Germline V gene data show CDR1 as MNHEY and CDR2 as SMNVEV (reference sequence). The DNA of the CDR3 is TGTGCCAGCGGGAGGACGGTGAACACTGAAGCTTTCTTT. It codes for CASGRTVNTEAFF.

The chain is built from TRBV28 and TRBJ1-2; 8 positions agree with TRBD1. The germline V gene encodes CDR1 MDHEN and CDR2 SYDVKM. The CDR3 has 16 amino acids. V was clipped by 4 bases and J by 6 bases; unmatched bases: 13. CDR3 nucleotide sequence: TGTGCCAGCAGTTCCTTCCGGCGACAGGGGAGGGATGGCTACACCTTC. Translation gives CASSSFRRQGRDGYTF.

The chain joins TRBV16 to TRBJ1-3; no clear D gene. V lost 3 bases, J lost 5 bases, and 2 bases lay in between. Germline V gene data show CDR1 as KGHSY and CDR2 as FQNENV. This CDR3 has 11 amino acids. CDR3 amino acids: CASSHRNTIYF. The CDR3, as DNA: TGTGCCAGCAGCCACAGAAACACCATATATTTT.